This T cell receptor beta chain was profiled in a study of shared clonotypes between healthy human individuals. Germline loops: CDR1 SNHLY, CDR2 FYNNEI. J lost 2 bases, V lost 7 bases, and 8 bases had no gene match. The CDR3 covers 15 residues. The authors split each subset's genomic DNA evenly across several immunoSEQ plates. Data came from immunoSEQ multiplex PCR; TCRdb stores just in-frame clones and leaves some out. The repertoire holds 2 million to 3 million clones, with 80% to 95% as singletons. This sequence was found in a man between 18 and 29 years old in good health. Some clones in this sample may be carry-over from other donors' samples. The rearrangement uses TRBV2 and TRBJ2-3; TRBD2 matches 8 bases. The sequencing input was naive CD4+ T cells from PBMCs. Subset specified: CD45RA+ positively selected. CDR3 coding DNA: TGTGCCAGCAAGGAAAGACTAGCGTACACAGATACGCAGTATTTT. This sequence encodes CASKERLAYTDTQYF.